This T cell receptor (beta chain) was sequenced during a study of blood T cells in healthy people across ages. Each of the donors had approximately 10 milliliters of peripheral blood drawn into EDTA-treated Vacutainer tubes. Combining a sample-barcoded 5' primer with a J-beta primer mix, a second PCR ran for roughly 7 to 12 cycles. Every cDNA was tagged by a template-switch adaptor with 12 random nucleotides. Sequencing recovered at least 2.5 million CDR3-containing paired-end reads from each sample. TCRdb re-analysed the 5' RACE reads in MiXCR, keeping a single row per CDR3 protein. This table has fewer than 2,000,000 distinct CDR3 sequences, 34% appearing once. Trimming cost V 6 bases and J 8 bases, with 20 bases left between them. Germline CDR1 reads SGHTA; CDR2 reads FQGTGA. The CDR3 is 15 amino acids.

The clonotype originates from a woman in her twenties or thirties in good health. Sequenced material: blood. V usage is TRBV7-3 and J usage is TRBJ2-1, with D possibly matching TRBD1 (7 bases). Written as DNA, the CDR3 is TGTGCCAGCAGAGCCAACAGGGGAGGAGCGGATGAGCAGTTCTTC. Translating it yields CASRANRGGADEQFF.